The rows below give T cell receptor beta chains drawn from one sample of a study of blood T cells in healthy people across ages. In TCRdb, the 5' RACE reads were re-called with MiXCR into one record per CDR3 protein. This table has fewer than 1 million distinct CDR3 sequences, around 43% appearing once. The specimen sequenced was blood. The source of these receptors is a man in his fifties or sixties in good health. Each CDR3 is given with its conserved first and last residue. A D gene is named only where the DNA matches it firmly. Clone size, where shown, is once, few, many, or a class for clones that have expanded.

abundance | j_gene | v_gene | d_gene | CDR3aa | CDR3nt
- | TRBJ2-1 | TRBV6-2/TRBV6-3 | - | CASSYWPQVRTYNEQFF | TGTGCCAGCAGTTACTGGCCACAGGTTAGGACCTACAATGAGCAGTTCTTC
- | TRBJ1-2 | TRBV4-1 | TRBD1 | CASSQDVIGGGNGYTF | TGCGCCAGCAGCCAAGATGTGATTGGAGGGGGCAATGGCTACACCTTC
- | TRBJ2-6 | TRBV6-2/TRBV6-3 | - | CASSSPGDSGANVLTF | TGTGCCAGCAGTTCCCCAGGAGACTCTGGGGCCAACGTCCTGACTTTC
few | TRBJ1-2 | TRBV7-9 | - | CASSSWGSGYTF | TGTGCCAGCAGCTCATGGGGTAGTGGCTACACCTTC
- | TRBJ1-4 | TRBV12-3/TRBV12-4 | TRBD1 | CASTFPDRDRATNEKLFF | TGTGCCAGCACCTTCCCAGACAGGGACCGCGCAACTAATGAAAAACTGTTTTTT
few | TRBJ1-2 | TRBV25-1 | - | CASVGAQGYGYTF | TGTGCCAGCGTGGGAGCGCAGGGCTATGGCTACACCTTC
- | TRBJ2-2 | TRBV7-3 | TRBD1 | CASTSGTGRTGELFF | TGTGCCAGCACCTCTGGGACAGGGCGCACCGGGGAGCTGTTTTTT
few | TRBJ1-1 | TRBV20-1 | TRBD1 | CSARAWDSRDTEAFF | TGCAGTGCTAGAGCTTGGGACAGCCGTGACACTGAAGCTTTCTTT
- | TRBJ2-1 | TRBV14 | - | CASSIRGWNEQFF | TGTGCCAGCAGCATAAGGGGGTGGAATGAGCAGTTCTTC
- | TRBJ1-5 | TRBV2 | - | CASSVTGGQPQHF | TGTGCCAGCAGTGTCACCGGAGGTCAGCCCCAGCATTTT
- | TRBJ2-7 | TRBV6-2/TRBV6-3 | - | CVSTGGASYEQYF | TGTGTCAGTACCGGAGGGGCCTCCTACGAGCAGTACTTC
many | TRBJ2-6 | TRBV5-1 | - | CASSFGGANVLTF | TGTGCCAGCAGCTTTGGTGGGGCCAACGTCCTGACTTTC
- | TRBJ1-2 | TRBV7-2 | - | CASSLGDIYGYTF | TGTGCCAGCAGCTTAGGTGACATCTATGGCTACACCTTC
once | TRBJ2-3 | TRBV7-9 | TRBD2 | CATVKYSGGLLSSADTQYF | TGTGCCACCGTTAAATATAGCGGGGGACTCCTCAGTTCGGCAGATACGCAGTATTTT
few | TRBJ2-1 | TRBV20-1 | - | CSARPRSSYNEQFF | TGCAGTGCTAGGCCACGTAGCTCCTACAATGAGCAGTTCTTC
once | TRBJ2-7 | TRBV7-2 | TRBD2 | CASSFRVPELAGITEQYF | TGTGCCAGCAGCTTTCGAGTTCCCGAGCTAGCGGGGATTACCGAGCAGTACTTC
- | TRBJ2-5 | TRBV11-2 | TRBD2 | CASSFWTSRETQYF | TGTGCCAGCAGCTTCTGGACTAGCAGAGAGACCCAGTACTTC
- | TRBJ2-5 | TRBV6-5 | TRBD2 | CASTRGLAGGDNEQYF | TGTGCCAGCACCCGTGGGCTAGCGGGGGGTGATAATGAGCAGTACTTC
- | TRBJ1-2 | TRBV7-2 | - | CASSLYGASYGYTF | TGTGCCAGCAGCTTATATGGGGCCTCCTATGGCTACACCTTC
- | TRBJ1-2 | TRBV20-1 | - | CSAPRGQSGYTF | TGCAGTGCTCCTCGCGGACAGTCTGGCTACACCTTC
- | TRBJ2-1 | TRBV10-3 | - | CAIRQDGDEQFF | TGTGCCATCAGACAGGATGGCGATGAGCAGTTCTTC
few | TRBJ2-2 | TRBV7-2 | TRBD2 | CASSLRLAGESGELFF | TGTGCCAGCAGCTTAAGGCTAGCGGGGGAAAGCGGGGAGCTGTTTTTT
- | TRBJ1-6 | TRBV6-6 | - | CASSKRSENSPLHF | TGTGCCAGCAGTAAACGTTCAGAGAATTCACCCCTCCACTTT
- | TRBJ2-3 | TRBV13 | - | CATRGAESTDTQYF | TGTGCCACCCGGGGGGCAGAGAGCACAGATACGCAGTATTTT
- | TRBJ1-1 | TRBV4-1 | - | CASSQQVFSDEAFF | TGCGCCAGCAGCCAACAAGTGTTTAGCGATGAAGCTTTCTTT
few | TRBJ2-7 | TRBV4-3 | - | CASSQESGFYTYEQYF | TGCGCCAGCAGCCAAGAGTCCGGATTCTATACCTACGAGCAGTACTTC
few | TRBJ2-7 | TRBV12-3/TRBV12-4 | - | CASSRPGANYEQYF | TGTGCCAGCAGTCGACCGGGCGCAAACTACGAGCAGTACTTC
- | TRBJ2-5 | TRBV14 | - | CASSQVANGAQYF | TGTGCCAGCAGCCAGGTTGCGAATGGGGCCCAGTACTTC
few | TRBJ2-1 | TRBV5-1 | TRBD1 | CASQRDSPNEQFF | TGCGCCAGCCAAAGGGACAGTCCCAATGAGCAGTTCTTC
- | TRBJ1-6 | TRBV20-1 | TRBD1 | CSARGQNRPTSSYNSPLHF | TGCAGTGCGAGGGGACAGAACCGACCTACGAGCTCCTATAATTCACCCCTCCACTTT
- | TRBJ2-3 | TRBV14 | - | CASGQTGVRNTDTQYF | TGTGCCAGCGGCCAGACCGGGGTCCGAAACACAGATACGCAGTATTTT
- | TRBJ2-4 | TRBV29-1 | - | CSAEGGLAKNIQYF | TGCAGCGCCGAGGGGGGTCTAGCCAAAAACATTCAGTACTTC
- | TRBJ2-3 | TRBV20-1 | TRBD2 | CSASSGGGALRTDTQYF | TGCAGTGCTAGTAGCGGCGGGGGGGCTCTCCGCACAGATACGCAGTATTTT
- | TRBJ1-6 | TRBV30 | - | CAWSTAARSPLHF | TGTGCCTGGTCGACAGCTGCTCGATCACCCCTCCACTTT
- | TRBJ1-6 | TRBV12-3/TRBV12-4 | - | CASSPRQSHNSPLHF | TGTGCCAGCAGTCCCCGACAGTCTCATAATTCACCCCTCCACTTT
- | TRBJ2-5 | TRBV7-2 | TRBD1 | CASSSGQGDQETQYF | TGTGCCAGCAGCTCCGGACAGGGGGACCAAGAGACCCAGTACTTC
- | TRBJ2-7 | TRBV11-2 | - | CASSPGTPPYEQYF | TGTGCCAGCAGCCCCGGGACACCGCCTTACGAGCAGTACTTC
- | TRBJ1-1 | TRBV20-1 | - | CSARDPYSRTANTEAFF | TGCAGTGCTAGAGATCCCTATAGTCGGACGGCGAACACTGAAGCTTTCTTT
many | TRBJ1-1 | TRBV11-3 | - | CASSLEGSTEAFF | TGTGCCAGCAGCTTAGAAGGCTCTACTGAAGCTTTCTTT
few | TRBJ2-7 | TRBV12-3/TRBV12-4 | - | CASSFSGQPYEQYF | TGTGCCAGCAGCTTTTCGGGACAACCTTACGAGCAGTACTTC
- | TRBJ1-2 | TRBV20-1 | TRBD1 | CSAEGQGNNYGYTF | TGCAGTGCTGAGGGACAGGGGAATAACTATGGCTACACCTTC
- | TRBJ1-1 | TRBV20-1 | TRBD1 | CSASRDRPNTEAFF | TGCAGTGCTAGCCGGGACAGACCCAACACTGAAGCTTTCTTT
few | TRBJ1-2 | TRBV27 | TRBD1 | CASSEQGGSYGYTF | TGTGCCAGCAGTGAACAGGGGGGGTCCTATGGCTACACCTTC
- | TRBJ1-5 | TRBV6-6 | - | CASSSANNQPQHF | TGTGCCAGCAGTTCGGCGAACAATCAGCCCCAGCATTTT
- | TRBJ2-5 | TRBV4-3 | - | CASSQDADNQETQYF | TGCGCCAGCAGCCAAGACGCGGACAACCAAGAGACCCAGTACTTC
few | TRBJ2-5 | TRBV20-1 | TRBD1 | CSALQGEKTQYF | TGCAGTGCTCTCCAGGGGGAGAAGACCCAGTACTTC
many | TRBJ2-3 | TRBV20-1 | - | CSARDLRTTTQYF | TGCAGTGCTAGAGATCTGCGGACAACTACGCAGTATTTT
- | TRBJ2-7 | TRBV27 | TRBD1 | CASSFDRAWSEQYF | TGTGCCAGCAGTTTCGACAGGGCTTGGTCCGAGCAGTACTTC
few | TRBJ2-1 | TRBV20-1 | - | CSARGEGARRVRDEQFF | TGCAGTGCTAGGGGGGAGGGGGCGCGTCGAGTCCGGGATGAGCAGTTCTTC
- | TRBJ1-2 | TRBV20-1 | - | CSAKSANYGYTF | TGCAGTGCTAAGAGCGCTAACTATGGCTACACCTTC
few | TRBJ2-3 | TRBV4-3 | TRBD2 | CASSQVVMGGGGQDTQYF | TGCGCCAGCAGCCAAGTGGTAATGGGTGGCGGGGGGCAGGATACGCAGTATTTT
- | TRBJ1-3 | TRBV4-1 | TRBD1 | CASSPGDRRLLSGNTIYF | TGCGCCAGCAGCCCGGGGGACAGGCGCTTACTCTCTGGAAACACCATATATTTT
- | TRBJ2-6 | TRBV7-8 | TRBD1 | CASSSSGGTGANVLTF | TGTGCCAGCAGCTCGTCAGGGGGCACTGGGGCCAACGTCCTGACTTTC
once | TRBJ2-2 | TRBV27 | - | CASSLTLARELFF | TGTGCCAGCAGTTTAACACTAGCCCGGGAGCTGTTTTTT